The clone carrying this T cell receptor (beta chain) has just a few counts. Antigen unknown. TCRdb ran MiXCR on the 5' RACE reads and lists one entry per CDR3 protein. The table lists hundreds of thousands of distinct CDR3 sequences, 12% of them singletons. The CDR3 length is 14 residues. Germline V gene lookup returns CDR1 DFQATT and CDR2 SNEGSKA (reference sequence). J was trimmed by 1 base and V by 5 bases; bases with no gene match: 3. This entry comes from a study of CD8 T cells in ankylosing spondylitis. Whole-study findings and limits: Reactive arthritis synovial fluid and blood were previously reported to contain some motif variants. The study identified a TCR beta motif of several highly homologous variants that appeared characteristic of ankylosing spondylitis blood.

Sequenced: blood, either unsorted or a sorted T cell fraction (not recorded which). This TCR was sampled from a male donor with ankylosing spondylitis. V and J are TRBV20-1 and TRBJ2-3, with 10 positions matching TRBD2. CDR3 amino acids: CSAPGTSGTDTQYF. DNA of the CDR3: TGCAGTGCTCCCGGGACTAGCGGCACAGATACGCAGTATTTT.